This T cell receptor (beta chain) was captured by sequencing in a study of cytomegalovirus exposure and HLA in healthy donors. Whole-study results and caveats: Analyzed later, most CMV-associated TCR beta chains appeared HLA-restricted.

V was trimmed by 5 bases and J by 2 bases, leaving 15 bases between them. This CDR3 contains 15 residues. Germline V gene lookup returns CDR1 LNHDA and CDR2 SQIVND (reference sequence). Turning to this clone: Its specificity is not known.

PCR was performed using 60 Vbeta and 13 Jbeta primers. Libraries were prepared by immunoSEQ multiplex PCR; TCRdb keeps only in-frame clonotypes and omits some of them. The sample yields about 62,000 clones, roughly 75% seen once. This clonotype was obtained from a woman aged 25 to 39 in good health and CMV-seronegative. The sequenced material came from PBMCs. The gene calls are TRBV19 and TRBJ2-5, with TRBD2 as a possible D gene (6 bases). CDR3 bases: TGTGCCAGTAGTCCCGGGACTGTGGGACAAGAGACCCAGTACTTC. Translated, it gives CASSPGTVGQETQYF.